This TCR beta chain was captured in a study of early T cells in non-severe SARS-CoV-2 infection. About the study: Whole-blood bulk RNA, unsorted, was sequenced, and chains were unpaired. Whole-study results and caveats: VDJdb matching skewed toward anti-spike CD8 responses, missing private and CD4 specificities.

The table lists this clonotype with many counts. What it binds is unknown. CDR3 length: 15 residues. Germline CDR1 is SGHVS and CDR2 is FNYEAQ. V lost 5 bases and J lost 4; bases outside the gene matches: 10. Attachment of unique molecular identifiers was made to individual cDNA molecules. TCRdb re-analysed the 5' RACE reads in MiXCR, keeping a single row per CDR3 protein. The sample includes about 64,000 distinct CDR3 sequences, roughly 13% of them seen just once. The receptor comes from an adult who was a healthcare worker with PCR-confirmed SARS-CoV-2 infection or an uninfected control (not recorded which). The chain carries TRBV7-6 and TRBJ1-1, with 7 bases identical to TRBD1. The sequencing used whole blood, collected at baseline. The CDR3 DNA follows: TGTGCCAGCAGCCCCTCAAGGACAGGCGGCACTGAAGCTTTCTTT. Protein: CASSPSRTGGTEAFF.